This TCR beta chain was identified in a study of CD8 T cells in ankylosing spondylitis. Overall study results and limits: The study identified a TCR beta motif of about eight highly homologous variants that appeared characteristic of ankylosing spondylitis blood.

The length of the CDR3 is 14 residues. The V end lost 7 bases, the J end lost 8 bases, and 18 bases lay between the germline ends. Germline V gives CDR1 LGHDT, CDR2 YNNKEL (reference sequence). Via MiXCR, TCRdb re-called the 5' RACE reads, giving one row per CDR3 protein. The table has fewer than 250,000 distinct CDR3 sequences, roughly a tenth seen once. With regard to this clonotype: Its specificity is not known.

J is TRBJ2-1 and V is TRBV3-1; weak D call: TRBD2 (6 bases). The sequenced sample consisted of blood, either unsorted or a sorted T cell fraction (not recorded which). The receptor was derived from a male donor with ankylosing spondylitis or in good health (not recorded which). In nucleotides, the CDR3 is TGTGCCAGCACAGTAGAGGGTAGCGGCCATGAGCAGTTCTTC. It specifies CASTVEGSGHEQFF.